This is a list of T cell receptor beta chains from one sample in a study of cytomegalovirus exposure and HLA in healthy donors. Generated by immunoSEQ multiplex PCR, the TCRdb table keeps only in-frame clones and is missing some. The sample consists of a few hundred thousand clones, roughly 87% of them appearing once. Sequencing was done on a sample of PBMCs. The receptor set was obtained from a man aged 18-30 years in good health and CMV-seropositive. The CDR3 runs from the conserved cysteine through the conserved F or W. The D gene is left open where the match is weak. Size is stated for part of the rows, as once, few or many counts, or as a class when the clone is expanded.

V: TRBV14
size: once
D: TRBD1
J: TRBJ1-3
DNA: TGTGCCAGCAGCCAAGTGACAGGGGGAGACACCATATATTTT
CDR3: CASSQVTGGDTIYF

V: TRBV5-6
size: .
D: .
J: TRBJ1-4
DNA: TGTGCCAGCAGCTTAGCCAGGGACTCTAATGAAAAACTGTTTTTT
CDR3: CASSLARDSNEKLFF

V: TRBV27
size: .
D: .
J: TRBJ2-7
DNA: TGTGCCAGCAGTCCGTTGTCGGGAGCAATTTCACCCTACGAGCAGTACTTC
CDR3: CASSPLSGAISPYEQYF

V: TRBV6-5
size: once
D: .
J: TRBJ1-1
DNA: TGTGCCACCAGCTACCGACAGTCTGAAGCTTTCTTT
CDR3: CATSYRQSEAFF

V: TRBV19
size: few
D: .
J: TRBJ1-5
DNA: TGTGCCAGTAGTATCAGGGAAATTCAGCCCCAGCATTTT
CDR3: CASSIREIQPQHF

V: TRBV6-5
size: .
D: .
J: TRBJ2-1
DNA: TGTGCCAGCAGTCCACCCACTAGCCTCTACAATGAGCAGTTCTTC
CDR3: CASSPPTSLYNEQFF

V: TRBV21-1
size: few
D: .
J: TRBJ1-5
DNA: TGTGCCAGCAGCAAAGCCCCGGGACAGGGAGGGGATCAGCCCCAGCATTTT
CDR3: CASSKAPGQGGDQPQHF

V: TRBV20-1
size: .
D: .
J: TRBJ2-7
DNA: TGCAGTGCTAGGTCTGGTCACGAGCAGTACTTC
CDR3: CSARSGHEQYF

V: TRBV2
size: few
D: TRBD2
J: TRBJ2-2
DNA: TGTGCCAGCCGGCGGGAGTCGATCGGGGAGCTGTTTTTT
CDR3: CASRRESIGELFF

V: TRBV7-2
size: .
D: TRBD2
J: TRBJ2-1
DNA: TGTGCCAGCAGCTTCCGACTAGCGGGTTTCTCCTACAATGAGCAGTTCTTC
CDR3: CASSFRLAGFSYNEQFF

V: TRBV5-1
size: .
D: .
J: TRBJ2-1
DNA: TGCGCCAGCAGCTTAGCTAGCAGGGACAATGAGCAGTTCTTC
CDR3: CASSLASRDNEQFF

V: TRBV7-9
size: .
D: .
J: TRBJ2-6
DNA: TGTGCCAGAGATGGGGGCTCTGGGGCCAACGTCCTGACTTTC
CDR3: CARDGGSGANVLTF

V: TRBV5-4
size: .
D: .
J: TRBJ1-2
DNA: TGTGCCAGCAGCTTGGAACAGGGTTTATATGGCTACACCTTC
CDR3: CASSLEQGLYGYTF

V: TRBV27
size: .
D: .
J: TRBJ2-7
DNA: TGTGCCAGCACCACTTCCCCGACGTACGAGCAGTACTTC
CDR3: CASTTSPTYEQYF

V: TRBV5-1
size: few
D: TRBD1
J: TRBJ2-5
DNA: TGCGCCAGCAGACACACAGGGGGCAAAGAGACCCAGTACTTC
CDR3: CASRHTGGKETQYF

V: TRBV19
size: .
D: TRBD2
J: TRBJ2-7
DNA: TGTGCCAGTAGTATTCTAGCGGGACCTTCCTACGAGCAGTACTTC
CDR3: CASSILAGPSYEQYF

V: TRBV6-5
size: .
D: TRBD2
J: TRBJ2-5
DNA: TGTGCCAGCAGTTACTCGCTAGCGGGAGTTAGGGAGACCCAGTACTTC
CDR3: CASSYSLAGVRETQYF

V: TRBV10-3
size: once
D: .
J: TRBJ2-2
DNA: TGTGCCATCAGGGGATTCGGGAGTAGGTTCGGGGAGCTGTTTTTT
CDR3: CAIRGFGSRFGELFF

V: TRBV2
size: .
D: .
J: TRBJ1-3
DNA: TGTGCCAGCAGTGATAGTCGCTCTGGAAACACCATATATTTT
CDR3: CASSDSRSGNTIYF

V: TRBV4-2
size: .
D: .
J: TRBJ1-3
DNA: TGTGCCAGCAGCCAGGAGGGCCAAGGGGCTAGCACCATATATTTT
CDR3: CASSQEGQGASTIYF

V: TRBV4-1
size: .
D: TRBD1
J: TRBJ2-5
DNA: TGCGCCAGCAGCCAACCCGGGACAGGGGCGAGAGGGACCCAGTACTTC
CDR3: CASSQPGTGARGTQYF

V: TRBV29-1
size: .
D: .
J: TRBJ2-1
DNA: TGCAGCGTTGACGTGGGATCCTACAATGAGCAGTTCTTC
CDR3: CSVDVGSYNEQFF

V: TRBV11-2
size: .
D: .
J: TRBJ1-2
DNA: TGTGCCAGCGGCGGGGGACTAAGTTACACCTTC
CDR3: CASGGGLSYTF

V: TRBV5-3
size: few
D: .
J: TRBJ2-7
DNA: TGTGCCGTGCGGATCGAGCAGTACTTC
CDR3: CAVRIEQYF

V: TRBV30
size: .
D: .
J: TRBJ2-7
DNA: TGTGCCTGGAGTGTACTGGCAGGGCGCTACGAGCAGTACTTC
CDR3: CAWSVLAGRYEQYF